This T cell receptor beta chain is drawn from a study of PD-1 blockade in classical Hodgkin lymphoma. Looking at the study overall: Administration of nivolumab to patients was at 3 mg/kg intravenously every 2 weeks.

Profiled with immunoSEQ multiplex PCR; TCRdb holds only in-frame clones, not every one. In the table there are about 94,000 clones, 89% of which are singletons. In regard to this clone: Its antigen is as yet unknown.

Whole-study findings and limits: By C4D1, CD4+ diversity increased significantly, especially in complete responders. When set against healthy donors, newly diagnosed patients were reported to show lower baseline TCR diversity.

The CDR3 consists of 13 residues. Per germline, CDR1 LNHDA and CDR2 SQIVND (reference sequence). V lost 5 bases to trimming and J lost 2 bases, with 7 bases between them. Relapses following autologous stem cell transplantation were seen in all patients, with brentuximab vedotin exposure varying. This TCR was recovered from a human donor with classical Hodgkin lymphoma. The V and J genes are TRBV19 and TRBJ1-5; D gene ambiguous. The sequencing here drew on peripheral blood mononuclear cells (PBMCs), taken before the second cycle of nivolumab. The CDR3 coding sequence is TGTGCCAGTAGTTTTTTTGGCAATCAGCCCCAGCATTTT. Encoded protein: CASSFFGNQPQHF.